The 11 T cell receptor beta chains reported below all come from one sample, sequenced in a study of long-term antiretroviral therapy in people with HIV. A v3.0 immunoSEQ assay was performed at survey level. Data came from immunoSEQ multiplex PCR; TCRdb stores just in-frame clones and leaves some out. This table holds about 7,200 clones, around 74% found once. Sequenced here: unsorted PBMCs, sampled around 0.9 years before starting antiretroviral therapy. The receptors here all came from a man aged 40-49 years with HIV.

This clone was counted between two and nine times. The V and J genes are TRBV14 and TRBJ1-1; D uncertain. The germline gives CDR1 SGHDN, CDR2 FVKESK. V was cut by 3 bases and J by 5 bases, with 10 bases left in between. There are 13 residues in the CDR3. CDR3 sequence (DNA): TGTGCCAGCAGCCAGGAAATCGGGACTGAAGCTTTCTTT. Its translation is CASSQEIGTEAFF.

The chain carries TRBV5-5 and TRBJ2-7; D gene uncertain. Germline assignment: CDR1 SGHKS and CDR2 YYEKEE (reference sequence). The CDR3 contains 16 residues. Deletions cut 0 bases from V and 0 bases from J, with 13 bases between. The CDR3 loop reads CASSLDVAVFSYEQYF. The CDR3, as DNA: TGTGCCAGCAGCTTGGATGTAGCAGTTTTCTCCTACGAGCAGTACTTC.

The CDR3: CASSLAPSGGTDTQYF. The CDR3 region has the DNA TGTGCCAGCAGCTTAGCTCCTAGCGGGGGAACAGATACGCAGTATTTT. The rearrangement links TRBV7-8 to TRBJ2-3; 10 bases agree with TRBD2. Germline loops: CDR1 SGHVS, CDR2 FQNEAQ. CDR3 length: 16 amino acids. The ends lost 0 bases at V and 3 bases at J; junction bases unmatched: 3.

V and J are TRBV27 and TRBJ2-5; 7 nucleotides align to TRBD2. This CDR3 comprises 13 residues. J gave up 5 bases and V 4 bases, and 4 bases lay outside the gene matches. Germline lookup yields CDR1 MNHEY and CDR2 SMNVEV (reference sequence). CDR3 loop: CASSYHGGETQYF. In DNA form, the CDR3 reads TGTGCCAGCAGTTACCACGGGGGGGAGACCCAGTACTTC.

This chain joins TRBV7-2 and TRBJ1-1, with D possibly matching TRBD1 (5 bases). CDR1 is SGHTA and CDR2 is FQGNSA in the germline V gene. The CDR3 spans 13 residues. V lost 5 bases and J 2 bases, leaving 9 bases between the germline ends. CDR3 sequence reads: CASSRTLNTEAFF. The CDR3 bases are TGTGCCAGCAGCAGGACACTAAACACTGAAGCTTTCTTT.

The chain carries TRBV11-3 and TRBJ2-2; TRBD1 might be the D (5 bases). This CDR3 spans 15 amino acids. The V end lost 5 bases, the J end lost 7 bases, and 17 bases lay between the germline ends. Germline V gives CDR1 SGHNT, CDR2 YENEEA. CDR3 DNA: TGTGCCAGCAGCAGCCAGGGCCCAGTCTTCGGGGAGCTGTTTTTT. This sequence encodes CASSSQGPVFGELFF.

CDR3 residues: CASSVEAGTYEQYF. The CDR3 DNA reads as TGTGCCAGCAGCGTAGAAGCAGGAACGTACGAGCAGTACTTC. J is TRBJ2-7 and V is TRBV9; the D is unclear. The CDR3 contains 14 residues. V lost 0 bases and J lost 4, with 11 bases in between. Germline V gene sequence: CDR1 SGDLS, CDR2 YYNGEE.

This clone was seen more than once but under ten times. V is TRBV7-3 and J is TRBJ2-1; D gene uncertain. V was cut by 8 bases and J by 7 bases, with 12 bases left in between. CDR3 size: 12 residues. CDR1 is SGHTA, CDR2 FQGTGA, per germline. CDR3: CASRRSENEQFF. CDR3 nucleotide sequence: TGTGCCAGCCGACGGAGCGAGAATGAGCAGTTCTTC.

For the CDR3, the DNA is TGTGCCATCGGGGATCCTGAATTCTATGGGGCTGAAGCTTTCTTT. Translated, it gives CAIGDPEFYGAEAFF. The chain uses TRBV10-3 and TRBJ1-1; no reliable D call. CDR1 and CDR2 (germline): ENHRY, SYGVKD. Trimming left V 8 bases short and J 6 bases short, with 22 bases between. The CDR3 totals 15 residues.

The chain is built from TRBV5-1 and TRBJ1-1; perhaps TRBD1 as D (5 bases). In germline, CDR1 is SGHRS, CDR2 YFSETQ. There are 16 residues in the CDR3. The ends were cut back, 4 bases at V and 4 bases at J, with 20 bases in the middle. The CDR3 coding sequence is TGCGCCAGCAGCCCCGGGACTTCCCACTACGGCACTGAAGCTTTCTTT. The encoded protein is CASSPGTSHYGTEAFF.

The chain joins TRBV5-1 to TRBJ1-1, with D perhaps TRBD1 (5 bases). CDR3 length: 16 residues. Germline V lookup: CDR1 SGHRS, CDR2 YFSETQ. V lost 2 bases to trimming and J lost 0 bases, with 14 bases between them. The CDR3 nucleotides read TGCGCCAGCAGCTTACGGGAGGCAGGGCTGAACACTGAAGCTTTCTTT. This sequence encodes CASSLREAGLNTEAFF. Supplemented by reference TRBV5-1 and TRBJ1-1, the full variable domain reads KAGVTQTPRYLIKTRGQQVTLSCSPISGHRSVSWYQQTPGQGLQFLFEYFSETQRNKGNFPGRFSGRQFSNSRSEMNVSTLELGDSALYLCASSLREAGLNTEAFFGQGTRLTVV.